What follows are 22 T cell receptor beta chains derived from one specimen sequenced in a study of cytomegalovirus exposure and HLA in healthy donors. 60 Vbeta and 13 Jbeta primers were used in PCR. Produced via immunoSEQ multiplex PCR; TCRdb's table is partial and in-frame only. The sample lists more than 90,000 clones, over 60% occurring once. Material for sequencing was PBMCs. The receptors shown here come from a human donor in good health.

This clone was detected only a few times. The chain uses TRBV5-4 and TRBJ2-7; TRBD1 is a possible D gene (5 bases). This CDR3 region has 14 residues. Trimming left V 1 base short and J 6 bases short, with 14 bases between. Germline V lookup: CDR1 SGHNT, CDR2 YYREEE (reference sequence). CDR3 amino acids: CASSLPGDRGEQYF. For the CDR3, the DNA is TGTGCCAGCAGCTTGCCGGGTGATAGGGGCGAGCAGTACTTC.

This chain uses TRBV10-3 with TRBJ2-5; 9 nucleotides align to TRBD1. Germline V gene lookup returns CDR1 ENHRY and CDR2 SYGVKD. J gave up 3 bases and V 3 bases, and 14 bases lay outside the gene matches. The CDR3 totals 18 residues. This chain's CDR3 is CAISDSSPRDRVEETQYF. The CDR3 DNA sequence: TGTGCCATCAGTGACTCGTCGCCCCGGGACAGGGTGGAAGAGACCCAGTACTTC.

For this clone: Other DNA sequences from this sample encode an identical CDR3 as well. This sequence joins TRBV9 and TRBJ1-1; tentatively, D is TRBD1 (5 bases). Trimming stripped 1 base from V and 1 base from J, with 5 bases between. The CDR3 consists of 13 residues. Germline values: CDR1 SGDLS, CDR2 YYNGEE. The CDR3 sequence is CASSVTGNTEAFF. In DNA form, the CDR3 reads TGTGCCAGCAGCGTAACAGGGAACACTGAAGCTTTCTTT.

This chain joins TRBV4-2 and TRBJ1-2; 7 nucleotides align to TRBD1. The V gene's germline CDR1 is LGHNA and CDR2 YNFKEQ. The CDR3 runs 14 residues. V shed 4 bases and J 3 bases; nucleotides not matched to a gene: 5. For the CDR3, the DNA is TGTGCCAGCAGCCTCAGGGACAGAGACTATGGCTACACCTTC. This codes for CASSLRDRDYGYTF.

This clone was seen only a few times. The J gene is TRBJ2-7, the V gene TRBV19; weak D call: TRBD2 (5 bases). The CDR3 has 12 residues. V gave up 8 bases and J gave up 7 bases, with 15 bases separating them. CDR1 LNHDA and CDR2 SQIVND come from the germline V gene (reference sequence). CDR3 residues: CASGWSRGEQYF. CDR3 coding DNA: TGTGCCAGTGGGTGGTCGAGAGGGGAGCAGTACTTC.

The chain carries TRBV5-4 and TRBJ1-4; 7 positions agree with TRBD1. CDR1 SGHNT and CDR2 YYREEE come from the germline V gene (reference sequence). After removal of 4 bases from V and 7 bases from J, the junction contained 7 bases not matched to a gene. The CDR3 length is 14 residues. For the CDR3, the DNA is TGTGCCAGCAGCCTCACAGGGGCGGGTGAAAAACTGTTTTTT. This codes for CASSLTGAGEKLFF.

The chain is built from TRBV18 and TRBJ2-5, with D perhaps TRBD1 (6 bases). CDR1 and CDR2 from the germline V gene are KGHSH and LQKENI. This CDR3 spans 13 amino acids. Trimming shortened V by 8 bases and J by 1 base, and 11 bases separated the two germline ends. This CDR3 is CASARGRQETQYF. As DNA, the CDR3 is TGTGCCAGCGCCAGGGGACGCCAAGAGACCCAGTACTTC.

CDR3 DNA sequence: TGTGCCAGCAGCTTAGTAAGGGGGGGGAATCAGCCCCAGCATTTT. It yields the protein CASSLVRGGNQPQHF. The chain is built from TRBV7-2 and TRBJ1-5; a weak D match, TRBD1 (6 bases). The V gene's germline CDR1 is SGHTA and CDR2 FQGNSA. The CDR3 loop spans 15 amino acids. Between the trimmed V and J ends, which lost 1 base and 4 bases, there was a span of 11 bases.

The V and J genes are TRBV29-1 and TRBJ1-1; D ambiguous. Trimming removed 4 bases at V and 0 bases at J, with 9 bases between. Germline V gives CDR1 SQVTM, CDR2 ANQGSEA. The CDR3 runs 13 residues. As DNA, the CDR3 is TGCAGCGTTGCCAGGCTTTTGAACACTGAAGCTTTCTTT. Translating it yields CSVARLLNTEAFF.

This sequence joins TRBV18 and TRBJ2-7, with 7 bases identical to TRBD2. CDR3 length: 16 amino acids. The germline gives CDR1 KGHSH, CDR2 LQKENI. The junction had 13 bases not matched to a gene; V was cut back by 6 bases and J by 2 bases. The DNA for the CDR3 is TGTGCCAGCTCTCCTCGAACTAGCGCCAAACCCTACGAGCAGTACTTC. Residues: CASSPRTSAKPYEQYF.

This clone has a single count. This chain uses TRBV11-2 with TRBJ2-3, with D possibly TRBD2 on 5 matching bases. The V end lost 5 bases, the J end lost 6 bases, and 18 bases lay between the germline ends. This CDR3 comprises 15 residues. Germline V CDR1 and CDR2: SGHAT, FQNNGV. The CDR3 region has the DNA TGTGCCAGCAGCAAGGACTGGGCTTCTGGTGATACGCAGTATTTT. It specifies CASSKDWASGDTQYF.

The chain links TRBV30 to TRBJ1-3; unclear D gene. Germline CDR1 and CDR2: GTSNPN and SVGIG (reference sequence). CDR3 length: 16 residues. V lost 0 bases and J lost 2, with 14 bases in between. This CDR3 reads CAWSVGRSTPGNTIYF. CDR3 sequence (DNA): TGTGCCTGGAGTGTTGGCAGGTCAACACCTGGAAACACCATATATTTT.

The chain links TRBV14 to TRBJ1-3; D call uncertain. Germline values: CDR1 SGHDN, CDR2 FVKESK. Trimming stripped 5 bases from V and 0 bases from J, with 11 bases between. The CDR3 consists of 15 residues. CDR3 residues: CASSINGISGNTIYF. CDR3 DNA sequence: TGTGCCAGCAGCATTAACGGGATCTCTGGAAACACCATATATTTT.

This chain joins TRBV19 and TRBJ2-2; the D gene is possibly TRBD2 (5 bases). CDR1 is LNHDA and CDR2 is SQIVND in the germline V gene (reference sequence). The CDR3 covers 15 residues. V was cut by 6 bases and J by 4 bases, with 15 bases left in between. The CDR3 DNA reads TGTGCCAGTAGGCCTCTAGCTGATGTCACCGGGGAGCTGTTTTTT. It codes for CASRPLADVTGELFF.

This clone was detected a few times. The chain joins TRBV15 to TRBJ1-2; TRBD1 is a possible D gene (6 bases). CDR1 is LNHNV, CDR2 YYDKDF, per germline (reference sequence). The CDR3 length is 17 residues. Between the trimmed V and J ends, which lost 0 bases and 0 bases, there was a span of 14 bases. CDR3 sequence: CATSRDAGANSNYGYTF. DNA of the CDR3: TGTGCCACCAGCAGAGACGCGGGGGCCAACTCTAACTATGGCTACACCTTC.

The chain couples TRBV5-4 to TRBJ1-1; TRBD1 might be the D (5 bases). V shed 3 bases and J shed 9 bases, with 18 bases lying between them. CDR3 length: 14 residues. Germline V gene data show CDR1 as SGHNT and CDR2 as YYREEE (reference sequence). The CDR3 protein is CASSSGVRDSKAFF. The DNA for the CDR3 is TGTGCCAGCAGCTCTGGGGTACGGGACTCTAAAGCTTTCTTT.

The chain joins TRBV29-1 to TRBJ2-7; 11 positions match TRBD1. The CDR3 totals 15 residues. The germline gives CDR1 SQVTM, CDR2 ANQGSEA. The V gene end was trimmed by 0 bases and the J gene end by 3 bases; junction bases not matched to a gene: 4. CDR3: CSVEETGTGGYEQYF. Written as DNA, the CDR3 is TGCAGCGTTGAAGAAACCGGGACAGGGGGCTACGAGCAGTACTTC.

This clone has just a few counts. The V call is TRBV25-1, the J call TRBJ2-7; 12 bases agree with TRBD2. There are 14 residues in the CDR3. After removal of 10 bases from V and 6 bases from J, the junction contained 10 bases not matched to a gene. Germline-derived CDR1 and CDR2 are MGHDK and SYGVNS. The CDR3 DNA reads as TGTGCCACTCGACTAGCGGGAGACTTCGTCGAGCAGTACTTC. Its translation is CATRLAGDFVEQYF.

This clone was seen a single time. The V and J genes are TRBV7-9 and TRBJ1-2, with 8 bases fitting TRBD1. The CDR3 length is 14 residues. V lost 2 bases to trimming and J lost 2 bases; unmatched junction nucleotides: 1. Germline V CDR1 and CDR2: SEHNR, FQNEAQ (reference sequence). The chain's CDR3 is CASSLSGGNYGYTF. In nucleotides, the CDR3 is TGTGCCAGCAGCTTATCAGGGGGCAACTATGGCTACACCTTC.

CDR3 in amino acids: CASSLSRVSYEQYF. As DNA, the CDR3 is TGTGCCAGCAGTCTTAGCAGGGTCTCCTACGAGCAGTACTTC. This chain links TRBV2 with TRBJ2-5; possibly TRBD1 for D (5 bases). The J call may be in error: the DNA end matches TRBJ2-7 better. The germline gives CDR1 SNHLY, CDR2 FYNNEI. This CDR3 is 14 amino acids long.

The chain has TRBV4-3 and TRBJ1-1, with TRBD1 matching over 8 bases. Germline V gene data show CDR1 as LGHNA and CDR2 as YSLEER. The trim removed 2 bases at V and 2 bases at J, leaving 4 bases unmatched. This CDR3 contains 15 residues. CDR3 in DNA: TGCGCCAGCAGCCAATTAGGACAGGGTAACACTGAAGCTTTCTTT. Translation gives CASSQLGQGNTEAFF.

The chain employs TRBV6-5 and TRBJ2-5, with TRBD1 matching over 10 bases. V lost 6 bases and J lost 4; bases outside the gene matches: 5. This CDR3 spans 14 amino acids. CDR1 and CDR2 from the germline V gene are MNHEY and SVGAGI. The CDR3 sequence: CASRRRQGAETQYF. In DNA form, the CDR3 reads TGTGCCAGCAGACGGAGACAGGGGGCAGAGACCCAGTACTTC.